The entry below gives a single T cell receptor beta chain sequence along with its context. No antigen is known for it. No base quality values were provided; no much bigger clone lies one nucleotide off. TCR beta CDR3 regions were amplified from genomic DNA with the immunoSEQ assay, a bias-controlled multiplex PCR using V- and J-specific primers. A proprietary barcode and Illumina adapter sequences were added to the CDR3 amplicons in a second PCR step. An Illumina MiSeq instrument was used to sequence the CDR3 libraries. On the authors' methods: immunoSEQ Analyzer 3.0 was used for export and quality control, with R Bioconductor and Immunarch used for downstream analyses. Repertoire metrics were calculated using only productive rearrangements within the normalized downsampled data set. In the normalized cohort, clonotypes with more than 5 templates were defined as pathologically expanded. Repertoire diversity was measured with the Inverse Simpson Index. The non-normalized data set was used for CMV-specificity analyses so that all clonotypes could be captured. TCRdb took this table from immuneACCESS and kept in-frame rearrangements with V and J called. Such tables lack part of the clones; where checked against another copy, unresolved V genes explain under half of the gap, and the rest is unexplained. That table gives V, J and clone size, and the DNA gave D and trimming. The sample data list over 10,000 clones, and around 80% of these were observed just once. The ten largest account for more than 15% of the sample.

The data stem from a study of T cell clonotyping in hematopoietic cell transplantation (dated by TCRdb to the early 2020s). About the full investigation: Pretransplant recipient samples were obtained after cytoreduction. A total of some 140 blood samples were gathered in the study from 35 consecutive transplant recipients along with their related donors. Patient recruitment ran from late 2015 to January 2017, and follow-up continued until late 2020 or death. Results the study describes overall, beyond this receptor: Broader TCR repertoire diversity after transplant was predicted by Inverse Simpson Index values from donors and from recipients before transplant. After transplant, TCR diversity in recipients dropped, and pathologically expanded clonotypes climbed progressively between day 30 and day 180. Just a small fraction of recipient repertoires overlapped with donor repertoires, and more than 95% appeared de novo at the given depth. The sample size was limited and the cells went unsorted, which meant the CD4 and CD8 repertoire contributions could not be told apart.

The CDR3 measures 14 amino acids from cysteine to phenylalanine. Of all the DNA, just the CDR3 is kept, 42 bases in frame from base 1. The germline V gene sets CDR1 to MGHDK and CDR2 to SYGVNS. Deletion took 1 base off V and 5 bases off J, with a span of 11 bases between the germline ends. The time point tag for this specimen amounts to: recipient sample about 28 days before transplant, after cytoreduction. Blood from recipients was drawn about 28 days before transplant and again at days 30, 100 and 180 after transplant. Nuclei Lysis Solution was used to extract genomic DNA from fresh or cryopreserved unfractionated peripheral blood mononuclear cells.

Recombination joined TRBV25-1 with TRBJ2-5; the D gene assignment is perhaps TRBD1 or TRBD2, with each matching 5 bases. The TCR originated in a man between 60 and 75 years old with acute myeloid leukemia. Some clones in this sample may be carry-over from other donors' samples. The material sequenced was peripheral blood mononuclear cells, taken before stem cell transplant. The DNA sequence follows: TGTGCCAGCAGTGAATCGGGGCCAGTGGAGACCCAGTACTTC. Translated, this is CASSESGPVETQYF.